This TCR beta chain appears in the sequencing data of a study of CD8 T cells in Susac syndrome. Random-hexamer reverse transcription was applied to about 0.45 to 1 ug RNA. TCRdb ran MiXCR on the immunoSEQ multiplex PCR reads and lists one entry per CDR3 protein. The data show 100,000 to 150,000 distinct CDR3 sequences, around 80% seen once. CDR1 MNHEY and CDR2 SMNVEV come from the germline V gene (reference sequence). This CDR3 is 16 amino acids long. Between the trimmed V and J ends, which lost 6 bases and 0 bases, there was a span of 18 bases. This clonotype was seen only once. The clonotype comes from a human donor with multiple sclerosis. The sample comprised CD8+ T cells from PBMCs. The genes are TRBV27 and TRBJ2-7, with D possibly called TRBD1 or TRBD2 (6 bases each). CDR3 coding DNA: TGTGCCAGCAGACCTCATCGGGGGACACTCTCCTACGAGCAGTACTTC. Its protein product is CASRPHRGTLSYEQYF.